The following is a TCR beta chain sequence with its context. The germline V and J ends were trimmed by 3 bases and 3 bases, with 8 bases remaining between them. The CDR3 extends over 12 amino acids. Germline CDR1 and CDR2: DFQATT and SNEGSKA (reference sequence). The data were taken from a study of blood T cell repertoires in COVID-19. Study information: PBMCs, B-cell-depleted T cells, or T cells provided the cDNA or gDNA that made up the material.

As handled by the study authors: Amplified reference gene primers provided the basis for estimating nucleated cell counts. Assay used: immunoSEQ multiplex PCR; TCRdb lists only in-frame clones, some missing. V, J and clone size derive from that table, while D and trimming were established from the DNA sequence. The table shows roughly 120,000 clones, with 85% to 90% occurring only once. The TCR comes from a man in his sixties or seventies who had recovered from COVID-19. The chain links TRBV20-1 to TRBJ1-1, with D maybe TRBD1 (5 bases). Input material: peripheral blood. CDR3 loop: CSASWGDTEAFF. CDR3 DNA: TGCAGTGCTAGTTGGGGGGACACTGAAGCTTTCTTT.